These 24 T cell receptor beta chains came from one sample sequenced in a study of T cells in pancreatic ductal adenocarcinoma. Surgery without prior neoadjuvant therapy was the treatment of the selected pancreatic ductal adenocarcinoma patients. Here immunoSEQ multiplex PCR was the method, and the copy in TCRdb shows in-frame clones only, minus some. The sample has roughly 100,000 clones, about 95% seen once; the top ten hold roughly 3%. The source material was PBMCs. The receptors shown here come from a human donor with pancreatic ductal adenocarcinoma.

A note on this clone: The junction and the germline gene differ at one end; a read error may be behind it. The CDR3 sequence: CASTLLAGGGEQYF. The CDR3 bases are TGTGCCAGCACCTTACTAGCGGGAGGGGGAGAGCAGTACTTC. The rearrangement joins TRBV7-9 to TRBJ2-7; 13 bases are shared with TRBD2. CDR3 length: 14 amino acids. The germline V gene has CDR1 SEHNR and CDR2 FQNEAQ (reference sequence). The full variable domain, in which reference TRBV7-9 and TRBJ2-7 provide the parts outside the CDR3, is DTGVSQNPRHKITKRGQNVTFRCDPISEHNRLYWYRQTLGQGPEFLTYFQNEAQLEKSRLLSDRFSAERPKGSFSTLEIQRTEQGDSAMYLCASTLLAGGGEQYFGPGTRLTVT.

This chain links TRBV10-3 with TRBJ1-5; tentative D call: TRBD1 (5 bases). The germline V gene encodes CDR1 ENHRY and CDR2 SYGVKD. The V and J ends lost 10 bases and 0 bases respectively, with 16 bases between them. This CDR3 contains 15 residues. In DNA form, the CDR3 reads TGTGCCAGTGACTCCGGGACTCTTAGCAATCAGCCCCAGCATTTT. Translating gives CASDSGTLSNQPQHF.

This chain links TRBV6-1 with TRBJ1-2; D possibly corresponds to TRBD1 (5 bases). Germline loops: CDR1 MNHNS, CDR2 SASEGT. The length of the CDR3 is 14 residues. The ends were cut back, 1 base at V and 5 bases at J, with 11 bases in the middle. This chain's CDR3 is CASSEGEGRYGYTF. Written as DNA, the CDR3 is TGTGCCAGCAGTGAAGGGGAGGGGCGGTATGGCTACACCTTC.

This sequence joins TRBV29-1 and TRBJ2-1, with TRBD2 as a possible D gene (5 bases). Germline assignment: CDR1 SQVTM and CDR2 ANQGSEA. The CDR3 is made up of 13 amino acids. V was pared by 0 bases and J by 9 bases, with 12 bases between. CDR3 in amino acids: CSVEENEGGEQFF. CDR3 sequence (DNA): TGCAGCGTTGAAGAGAATGAGGGTGGTGAGCAGTTCTTC.

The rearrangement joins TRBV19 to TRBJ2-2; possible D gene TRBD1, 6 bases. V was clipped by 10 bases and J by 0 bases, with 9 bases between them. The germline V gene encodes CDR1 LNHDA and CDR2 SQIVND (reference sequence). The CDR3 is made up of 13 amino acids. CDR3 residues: CATGTPNTGELFF. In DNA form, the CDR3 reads TGTGCCACCGGGACACCGAACACCGGGGAGCTGTTTTTT.

This chain's CDR3 is CASSLLAKETQYF. CDR3 coding DNA: TGTGCCAGCAGTCTACTAGCGAAAGAGACCCAGTACTTC. The chain employs TRBV2 and TRBJ2-5; 7 nucleotides align to TRBD2. CDR3 length: 13 amino acids. Germline V gene lookup returns CDR1 SNHLY and CDR2 FYNNEI. J was trimmed by 3 bases and V by 5 bases; bases with no gene match: 3.

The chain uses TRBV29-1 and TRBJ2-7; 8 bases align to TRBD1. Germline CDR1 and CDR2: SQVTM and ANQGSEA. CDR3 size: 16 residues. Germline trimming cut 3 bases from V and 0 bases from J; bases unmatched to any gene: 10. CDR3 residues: CSVEKARTGLSYEQYF. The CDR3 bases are TGCAGCGTTGAGAAGGCCCGGACAGGGCTCTCCTACGAGCAGTACTTC.

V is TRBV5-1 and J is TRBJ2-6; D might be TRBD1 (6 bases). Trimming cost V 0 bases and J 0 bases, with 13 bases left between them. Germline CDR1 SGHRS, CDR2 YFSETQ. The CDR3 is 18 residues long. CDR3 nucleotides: TGCGCCAGCAGCTTGGTCGGACAGCCCGCCTCTGGGGCCAACGTCCTGACTTTC. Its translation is CASSLVGQPASGANVLTF.

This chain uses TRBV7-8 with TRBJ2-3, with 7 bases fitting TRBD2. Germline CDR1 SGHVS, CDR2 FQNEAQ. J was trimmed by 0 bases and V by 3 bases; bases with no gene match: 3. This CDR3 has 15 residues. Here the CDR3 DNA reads TGTGCCAGCAGCTTGAATAGCGGGAGCACAGATACGCAGTATTTT. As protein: CASSLNSGSTDTQYF.

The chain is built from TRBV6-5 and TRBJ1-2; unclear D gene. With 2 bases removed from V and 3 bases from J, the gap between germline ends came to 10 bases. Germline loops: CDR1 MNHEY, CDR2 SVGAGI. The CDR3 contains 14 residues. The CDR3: CASSYRVEDYGYTF. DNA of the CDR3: TGTGCCAGCAGTTACAGGGTGGAGGACTATGGCTACACCTTC.

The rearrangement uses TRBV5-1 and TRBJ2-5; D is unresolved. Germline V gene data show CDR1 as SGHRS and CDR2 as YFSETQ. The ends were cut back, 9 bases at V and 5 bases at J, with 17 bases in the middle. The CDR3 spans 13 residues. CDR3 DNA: TGCGCCACCTCACGATTTAACTCGGAGACCCAGTACTTC. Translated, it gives CATSRFNSETQYF.

The CDR3 spells CASSAPDRVYEQYF. The CDR3 DNA reads TGTGCCAGCAGCGCCCCGGACAGGGTCTACGAGCAGTACTTC. V usage is TRBV9 and J usage is TRBJ2-7; 8 nucleotides align to TRBD1. The V gene's germline CDR1 is SGDLS and CDR2 YYNGEE. V lost 3 bases to trimming and J lost 3 bases; unmatched junction nucleotides: 5. CDR3 length: 14 amino acids. Looking up the rest from reference TRBV9 and TRBJ2-7 gives the full variable domain: DSGVTQTPKHLITATGQRVTLRCSPRSGDLSVYWYQQSLDQGLQFLIQYYNGEERAKGNILERFSAQQFPDLHSELNLSSLELGDSALYFCASSAPDRVYEQYFGPGTRLTVT.

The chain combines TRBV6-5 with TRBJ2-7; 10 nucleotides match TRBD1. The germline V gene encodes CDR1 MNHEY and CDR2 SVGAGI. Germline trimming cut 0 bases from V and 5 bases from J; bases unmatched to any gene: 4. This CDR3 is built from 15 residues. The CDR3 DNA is TGTGCCAGCAGTTACTCCGGGACAGGGGCAAACGAGCAGTACTTC. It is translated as CASSYSGTGANEQYF.

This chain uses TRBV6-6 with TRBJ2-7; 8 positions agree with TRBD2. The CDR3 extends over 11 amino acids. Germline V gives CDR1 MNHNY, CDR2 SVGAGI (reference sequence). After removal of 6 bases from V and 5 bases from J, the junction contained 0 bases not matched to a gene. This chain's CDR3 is CASRREDEQYF. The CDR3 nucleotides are TGTGCCAGCAGGCGGGAGGACGAGCAGTACTTC.

The CDR3 loop is CASITQGALGELFF. In DNA form, the CDR3 reads TGTGCCAGCATAACGCAGGGCGCGTTGGGGGAGCTGTTTTTT. The rearrangement uses TRBV2 and TRBJ2-2; a weak D match, TRBD1 (5 bases). The CDR3 loop spans 14 amino acids. The germline V gene encodes CDR1 SNHLY and CDR2 FYNNEI. The V end was cut by 7 bases, the J end by 8 bases, with 17 bases between.

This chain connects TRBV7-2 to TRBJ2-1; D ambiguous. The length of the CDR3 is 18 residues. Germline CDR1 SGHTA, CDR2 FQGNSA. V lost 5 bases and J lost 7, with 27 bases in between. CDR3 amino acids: CASSRQLIGAYLGNEQFF. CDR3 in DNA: TGTGCCAGCAGCCGCCAACTGATCGGAGCGTACCTTGGGAATGAGCAGTTCTTC.

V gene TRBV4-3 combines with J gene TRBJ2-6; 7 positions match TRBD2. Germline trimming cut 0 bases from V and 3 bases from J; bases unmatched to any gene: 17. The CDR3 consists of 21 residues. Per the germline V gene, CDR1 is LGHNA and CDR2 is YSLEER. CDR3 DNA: TGCGCCAGCAGCCAAGATGAGGAGGCGGGAGCTCTTTTGGGTGGGGCCAACGTCCTGACTTTC. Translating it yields CASSQDEEAGALLGGANVLTF.

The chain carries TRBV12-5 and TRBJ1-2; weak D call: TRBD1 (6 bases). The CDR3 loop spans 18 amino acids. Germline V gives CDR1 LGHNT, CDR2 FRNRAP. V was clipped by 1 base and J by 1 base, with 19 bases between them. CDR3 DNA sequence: TGTGCTAGTGGTTTGGGGCTAACCGGACAGACATTTAACTATGGCTACACCTTC. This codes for CASGLGLTGQTFNYGYTF.

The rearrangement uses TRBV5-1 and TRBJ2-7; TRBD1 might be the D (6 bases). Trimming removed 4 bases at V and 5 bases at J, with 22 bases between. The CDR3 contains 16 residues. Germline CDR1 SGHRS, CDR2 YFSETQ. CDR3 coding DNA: TGCGCCAGCAGCCCCCTAGGGGGAAGGGGTGCAGACGAGCAGTACTTC. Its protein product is CASSPLGGRGADEQYF.

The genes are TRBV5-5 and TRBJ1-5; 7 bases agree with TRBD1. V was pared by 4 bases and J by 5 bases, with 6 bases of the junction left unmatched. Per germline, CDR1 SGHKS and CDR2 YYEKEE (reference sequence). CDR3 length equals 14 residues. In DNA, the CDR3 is TGTGCCAGCAGCCTCAGGGGGGTTGATCAGCCCCAGCATTTT. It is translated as CASSLRGVDQPQHF.

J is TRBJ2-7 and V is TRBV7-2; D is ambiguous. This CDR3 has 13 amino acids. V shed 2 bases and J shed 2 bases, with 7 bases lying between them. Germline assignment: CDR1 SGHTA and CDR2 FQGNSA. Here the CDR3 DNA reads TGTGCCAGCAGCTTATATCTTACCTACGAGCAGTACTTC. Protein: CASSLYLTYEQYF. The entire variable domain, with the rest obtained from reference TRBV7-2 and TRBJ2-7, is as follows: GAGVSQSPSNKVTEKGKDVELRCDPISGHTALYWYRQSLGQGLEFLIYFQGNSAPDKSGLPSDRFSAERTGGSVSTLTIQRTQQEDSAVYLCASSLYLTYEQYFGPGTRLTVT.

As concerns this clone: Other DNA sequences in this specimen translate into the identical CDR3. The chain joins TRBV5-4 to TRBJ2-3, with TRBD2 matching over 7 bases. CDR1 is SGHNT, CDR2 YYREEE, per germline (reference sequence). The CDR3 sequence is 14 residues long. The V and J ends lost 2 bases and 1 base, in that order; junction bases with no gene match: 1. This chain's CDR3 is CASSFTSGTDTQYF. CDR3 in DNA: TGTGCCAGCAGCTTCACTAGCGGCACAGATACGCAGTATTTT.

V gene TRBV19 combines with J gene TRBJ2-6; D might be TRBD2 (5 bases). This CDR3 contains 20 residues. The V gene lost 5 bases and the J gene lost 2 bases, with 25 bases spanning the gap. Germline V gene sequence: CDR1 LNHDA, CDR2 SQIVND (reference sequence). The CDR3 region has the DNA TGTGCCAGTAGTGGGGAGTTTTTGCTGGTTTCTTCTACTGGGGCCAACGTCCTGACTTTC. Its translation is CASSGEFLLVSSTGANVLTF.

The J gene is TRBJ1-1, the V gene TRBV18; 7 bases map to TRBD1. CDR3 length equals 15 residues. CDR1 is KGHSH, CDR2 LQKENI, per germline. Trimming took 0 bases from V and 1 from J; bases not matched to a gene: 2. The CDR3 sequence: CASSPPRGQNTEAFF. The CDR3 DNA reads TGTGCCAGCTCACCACCGAGGGGGCAGAACACTGAAGCTTTCTTT.